These 14 T cell receptor beta chains came from one sample sequenced in a study of blood T cells in healthy people across ages. Next came a second PCR, run for about 7 to 12 cycles, which used a sample-barcoded 5' primer along with a J-beta primer mix. TCRdb fed the 5' RACE reads into MiXCR, producing one record per CDR3 protein. Of some 860,000 distinct CDR3 sequences detected, approximately 60% appear once; the ten largest clones hold 20% to 30%. Input material: blood. These receptors were taken from a man aged 40-49 years in good health.

This clonotype was observed a single time. The chain is built from TRBV7-3 and TRBJ2-4; TRBD1 matches at 8 bases. This CDR3 comprises 16 residues. Germline CDR1 is SGHTA and CDR2 is FQGTGA. V was pared by 6 bases and J by 0 bases, with 7 bases of the junction left unmatched. As DNA, the CDR3 is TGTGCCAGCAGTTCGCCGGACAGGGAAGCCAAAAACATTCAGTACTTC. The encoded protein is CASSSPDREAKNIQYF.

This clonotype appeared a few times. CDR3 protein: CSAAPGQGRTDTQYF. Here the CDR3 DNA reads TGCAGTGCTGCGCCCGGGCAGGGGAGAACAGATACGCAGTATTTT. V usage is TRBV20-1 and J usage is TRBJ2-3, with a tentative D call TRBD1 (6 bases). CDR3 size: 15 residues. In germline, CDR1 is DFQATT, CDR2 SNEGSKA (reference sequence). Trimming stripped 5 bases from V and 3 bases from J, with 18 bases between.

CDR3 sequence (DNA): TGTGCCAGCAGCGCTTTAACTAGCCAGTATTTT. It yields the protein CASSALTSQYF. This chain connects TRBV11-2 to TRBJ2-3; possible D gene TRBD2, 6 bases. The CDR3 has 11 amino acids. Germline CDR1 and CDR2: SGHAT and FQNNGV. V lost 5 bases, J lost 12 bases, and 12 bases lay in between.

J is TRBJ2-7 and V is TRBV9; 8 nucleotides line up with TRBD2. J lost 2 bases, V lost 4 bases, and 11 bases had no gene match. This CDR3 is built from 16 residues. From germline, CDR1 is SGDLS and CDR2 YYNGEE. This CDR3 is CASSPRAGGLPYEQYF. The DNA of the CDR3 is TGTGCCAGCAGCCCTCGCGCGGGGGGTCTTCCCTACGAGCAGTACTTC.

The rearrangement joins TRBV3-1 to TRBJ1-1; 8 bases match TRBD1. The CDR3 has 13 residues. J lost 8 bases, V lost 2 bases, and 4 bases had no gene match. The germline V gene encodes CDR1 LGHDT and CDR2 YNNKEL (reference sequence). This CDR3 is CASSQNRDREAFF. The CDR3 DNA follows: TGTGCCAGCAGCCAAAACCGGGACAGGGAAGCTTTCTTT.

The CDR3 sequence: CASSSQGPHTEAFF. The CDR3 nucleotides are TGTGCCAGCAGTTCCCAGGGGCCACACACTGAAGCTTTCTTT. The chain links TRBV27 to TRBJ1-1, with D possibly matching TRBD1 (6 bases). Trimming cost V 4 bases and J 3 bases, with 12 bases left between them. The germline gives CDR1 MNHEY, CDR2 SMNVEV (reference sequence). This CDR3 comprises 14 residues.

This clonotype was seen only a few times. This chain joins TRBV7-6 and TRBJ2-1; 8 positions agree with TRBD2. Trimming took 4 bases from V and 9 from J; bases not matched to a gene: 11. Germline V gene sequence: CDR1 SGHVS, CDR2 FNYEAQ. The CDR3 has 15 amino acids. CDR3 protein: CASSSLRGAGGEQFF. The CDR3 DNA is TGTGCCAGCAGCTCCCTGAGGGGCGCGGGGGGTGAGCAGTTCTTC.

The chain is built from TRBV29-1 and TRBJ2-1, with TRBD2 identical over 12 bases. Germline loops: CDR1 SQVTM, CDR2 ANQGSEA. CDR3 size: 14 residues. The junction had 6 bases not matched to a gene; V was cut back by 6 bases and J by 6 bases. CDR3 DNA: TGCAGCGTCGTTGGACTAGCGGGAACCAATGAGCAGTTCTTC. This gives the protein CSVVGLAGTNEQFF.

The chain joins TRBV6-5 to TRBJ2-7; 8 positions match TRBD1. The length of the CDR3 is 14 residues. After removal of 6 bases from V and 4 bases from J, the junction contained 8 bases not matched to a gene. In germline, CDR1 is MNHEY, CDR2 SVGAGI. DNA for the CDR3: TGTGCCAGCAGAAACAGGGGGGACGTTTACGAGCAGTACTTC. It is translated as CASRNRGDVYEQYF.

The chain joins TRBV5-4 to TRBJ2-5; 9 nucleotides line up with TRBD2. CDR3 length equals 14 residues. V lost 4 bases to trimming and J lost 1 base; unmatched junction nucleotides: 2. Germline CDR1 and CDR2: SGHNT and YYREEE (reference sequence). The CDR3 DNA sequence: TGTGCCAGCAGCAGGGGACTAGCCCAAGAGACCCAGTACTTC. Protein: CASSRGLAQETQYF.

This clonotype was seen a few times. V is TRBV7-2 and J is TRBJ1-5; D uncertain. Germline CDR1 reads SGHTA; CDR2 reads FQGNSA. Trimming pared 0 bases from V and 3 bases from J, leaving 12 bases between. The CDR3 totals 16 residues. CDR3 residues: CASSLAPMVTNQPQHF. As DNA, the CDR3 is TGTGCCAGCAGCTTAGCCCCCATGGTTACCAATCAGCCCCAGCATTTT.

The chain has TRBV6-5 and TRBJ2-5, with D possibly being TRBD1 (6 bases). Deletions cut 0 bases from V and 0 bases from J, with 17 bases between. This CDR3 is 18 amino acids long. In germline, CDR1 is MNHEY, CDR2 SVGAGI. The CDR3 here is CASSYSNQGTAYQETQYF. DNA for the CDR3: TGTGCCAGCAGTTACTCGAATCAGGGGACGGCGTACCAAGAGACCCAGTACTTC.

This clonotype was observed once. The V and J genes are TRBV5-5 and TRBJ2-2; possibly TRBD1 for D (5 bases). The germline V and J ends were trimmed by 2 bases and 8 bases, with 13 bases remaining between them. Germline V gene sequence: CDR1 SGHKS, CDR2 YYEKEE (reference sequence). The CDR3 runs 14 residues. CDR3 sequence reads: CASSFSGMVGELFF. In nucleotides, the CDR3 is TGTGCCAGCAGCTTCTCAGGGATGGTTGGGGAGCTGTTTTTT.

This clonotype has just a few counts. The chain couples TRBV7-9 to TRBJ2-1; D remains ambiguous. From germline, CDR1 is SEHNR and CDR2 FQNEAQ (reference sequence). V was clipped by 4 bases and J by 6 bases, with 10 bases between them. The CDR3 covers 13 residues. The CDR3 here is CASSYPAVNEQFF. CDR3 DNA sequence: TGTGCCAGCAGCTATCCCGCGGTCAATGAGCAGTTCTTC. Using reference TRBV7-9 and TRBJ2-1 for the parts outside the CDR3, the full variable domain is DTGVSQNPRHKITKRGQNVTFRCDPISEHNRLYWYRQTLGQGPEFLTYFQNEAQLEKSRLLSDRFSAERPKGSFSTLEIQRTEQGDSAMYLCASSYPAVNEQFFGPGTRLTVL.